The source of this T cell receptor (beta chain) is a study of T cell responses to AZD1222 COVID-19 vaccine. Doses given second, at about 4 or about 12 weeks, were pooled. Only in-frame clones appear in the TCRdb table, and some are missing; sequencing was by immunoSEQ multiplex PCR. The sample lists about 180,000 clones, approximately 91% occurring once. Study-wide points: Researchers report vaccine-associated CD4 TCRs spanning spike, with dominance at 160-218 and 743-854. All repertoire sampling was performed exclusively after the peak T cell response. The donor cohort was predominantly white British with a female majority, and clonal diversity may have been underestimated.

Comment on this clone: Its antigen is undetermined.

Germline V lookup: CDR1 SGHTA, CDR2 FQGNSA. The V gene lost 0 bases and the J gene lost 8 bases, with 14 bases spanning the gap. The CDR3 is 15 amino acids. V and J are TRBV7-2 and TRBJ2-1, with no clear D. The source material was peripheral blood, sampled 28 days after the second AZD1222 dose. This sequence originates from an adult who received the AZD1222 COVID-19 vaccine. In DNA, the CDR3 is TGTGCCAGCAGCTTAGCGAGCCTAGTACTTGATGAGCAGTTCTTC. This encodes CASSLASLVLDEQFF.